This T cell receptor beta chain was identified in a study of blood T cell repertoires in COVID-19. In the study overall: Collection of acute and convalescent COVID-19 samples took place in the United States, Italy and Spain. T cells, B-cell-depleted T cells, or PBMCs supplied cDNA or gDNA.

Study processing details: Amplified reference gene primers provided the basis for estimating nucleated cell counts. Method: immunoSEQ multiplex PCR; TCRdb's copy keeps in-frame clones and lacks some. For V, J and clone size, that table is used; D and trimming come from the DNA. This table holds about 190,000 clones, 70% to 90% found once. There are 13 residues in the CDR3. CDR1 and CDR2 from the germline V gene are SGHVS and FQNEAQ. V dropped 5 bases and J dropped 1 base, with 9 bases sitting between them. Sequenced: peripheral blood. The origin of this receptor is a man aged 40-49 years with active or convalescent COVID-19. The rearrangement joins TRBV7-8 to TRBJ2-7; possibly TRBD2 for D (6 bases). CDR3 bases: TGTGCCAGCAGCCTGGGACTTTCCTACGAGCAGTACTTC. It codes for CASSLGLSYEQYF.